This TCR beta chain emerged from a study of response to subunit inactivated influenza vaccine. General study results and limits: The authors proposed limited new T cell recruitment per seasonal influenza vaccination.

TCRdb reprocessed the RT-PCR reads with MiXCR, giving one entry per CDR3 protein. This table has more than 600,000 distinct CDR3 sequences, roughly 20% appearing once. The CDR3 runs 16 residues. Germline CDR1 SGHRS, CDR2 YFSETQ. J was trimmed by 4 bases and V by 0 bases; bases with no gene match: 6. Notes on this clonotype: Its antigen is not identified.

The clonotype was recovered from a man between 45 and 60 years old who received an inactivated influenza vaccine. The sequencing here drew on PBMCs from blood, taken 5 to 6 days after vaccination. The gene calls are TRBV5-1 and TRBJ2-1, with 8 positions matching TRBD1. CDR3: CASSLAGGGKYNEQFF. For the CDR3, the DNA is TGCGCCAGCAGCTTGGCAGGGGGCGGGAAGTACAATGAGCAGTTCTTC.